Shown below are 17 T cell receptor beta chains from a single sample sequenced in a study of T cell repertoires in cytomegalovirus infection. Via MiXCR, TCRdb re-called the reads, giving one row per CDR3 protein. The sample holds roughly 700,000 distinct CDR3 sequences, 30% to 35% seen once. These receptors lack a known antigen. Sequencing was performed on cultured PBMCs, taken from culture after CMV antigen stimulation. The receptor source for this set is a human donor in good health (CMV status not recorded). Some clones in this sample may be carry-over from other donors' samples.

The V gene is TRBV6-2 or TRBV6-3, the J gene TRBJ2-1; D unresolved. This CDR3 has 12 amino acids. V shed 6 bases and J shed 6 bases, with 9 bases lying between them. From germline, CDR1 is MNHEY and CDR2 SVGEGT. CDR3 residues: CASSQRTNEQFF. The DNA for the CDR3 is TGTGCCAGCAGCCAAAGGACCAATGAGCAGTTCTTC.

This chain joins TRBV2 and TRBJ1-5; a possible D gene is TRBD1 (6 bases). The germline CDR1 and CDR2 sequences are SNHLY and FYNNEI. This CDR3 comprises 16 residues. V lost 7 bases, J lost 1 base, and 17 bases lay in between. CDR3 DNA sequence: TGTGCCAGCACCTCCCGGAGGGGGGCGAGCAATCAGCCCCAGCATTTT. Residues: CASTSRRGASNQPQHF.

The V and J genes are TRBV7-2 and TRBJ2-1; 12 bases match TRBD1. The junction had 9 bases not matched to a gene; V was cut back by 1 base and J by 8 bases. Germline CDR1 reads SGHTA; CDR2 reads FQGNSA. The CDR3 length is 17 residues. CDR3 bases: TGTGCCAGCAGCTTAGTGGGACAGGGGGCCCCCTGGGATGAGCAGTTCTTC. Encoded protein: CASSLVGQGAPWDEQFF.

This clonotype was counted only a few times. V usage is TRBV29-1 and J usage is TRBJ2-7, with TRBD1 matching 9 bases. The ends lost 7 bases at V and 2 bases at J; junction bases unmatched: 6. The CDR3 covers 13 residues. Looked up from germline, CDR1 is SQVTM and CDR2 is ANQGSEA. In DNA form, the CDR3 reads TGCAGCGCCAGCCGGGACAGGGCCTACGAGCAGTACTTC. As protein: CSASRDRAYEQYF.

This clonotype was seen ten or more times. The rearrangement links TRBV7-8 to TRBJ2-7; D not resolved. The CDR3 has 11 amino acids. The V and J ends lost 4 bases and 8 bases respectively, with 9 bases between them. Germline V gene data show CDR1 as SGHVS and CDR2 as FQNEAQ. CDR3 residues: CASSSPSKQYF. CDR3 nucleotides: TGTGCCAGCAGCTCCCCATCAAAGCAGTACTTC.

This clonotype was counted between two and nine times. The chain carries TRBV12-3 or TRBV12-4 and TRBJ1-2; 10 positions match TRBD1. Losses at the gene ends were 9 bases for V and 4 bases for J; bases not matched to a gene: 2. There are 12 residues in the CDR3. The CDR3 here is CASGQGVYGYTF. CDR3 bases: TGTGCCAGTGGACAGGGGGTCTATGGCTACACCTTC.

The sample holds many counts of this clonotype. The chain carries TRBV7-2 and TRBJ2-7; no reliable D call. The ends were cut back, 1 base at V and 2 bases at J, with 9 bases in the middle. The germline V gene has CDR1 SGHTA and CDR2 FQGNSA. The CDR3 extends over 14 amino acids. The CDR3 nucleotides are TGTGCCAGCAGCTTAGGCGGCACTGCCTACGAGCAGTACTTC. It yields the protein CASSLGGTAYEQYF.

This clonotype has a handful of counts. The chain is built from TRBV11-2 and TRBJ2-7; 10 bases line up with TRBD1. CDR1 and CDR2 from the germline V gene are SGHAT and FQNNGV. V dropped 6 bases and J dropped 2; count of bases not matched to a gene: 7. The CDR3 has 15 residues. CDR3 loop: CASRFDRGLTYEQYF. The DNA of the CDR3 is TGTGCCAGCAGATTCGACAGGGGGCTTACCTACGAGCAGTACTTC.

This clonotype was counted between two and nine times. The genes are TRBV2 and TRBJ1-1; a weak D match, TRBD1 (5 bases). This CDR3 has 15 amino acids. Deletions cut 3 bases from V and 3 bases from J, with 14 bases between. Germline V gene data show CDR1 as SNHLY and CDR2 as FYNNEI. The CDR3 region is CASSDRGPRDTEAFF. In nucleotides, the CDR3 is TGTGCCAGCAGTGATCGGGGACCCAGGGACACTGAAGCTTTCTTT.

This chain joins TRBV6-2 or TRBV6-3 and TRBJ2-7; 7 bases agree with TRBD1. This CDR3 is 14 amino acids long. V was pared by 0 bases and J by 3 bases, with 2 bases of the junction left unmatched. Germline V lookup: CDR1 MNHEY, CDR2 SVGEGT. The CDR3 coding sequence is TGTGCCAGCAGTTACTCGACAGGGCTCTACGAGCAGTACTTC. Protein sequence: CASSYSTGLYEQYF.

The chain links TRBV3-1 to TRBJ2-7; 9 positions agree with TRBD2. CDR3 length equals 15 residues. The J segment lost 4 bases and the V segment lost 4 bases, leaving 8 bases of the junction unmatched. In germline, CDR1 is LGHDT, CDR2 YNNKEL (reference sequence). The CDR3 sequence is CASSPTSGAEYEQYF. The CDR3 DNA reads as TGTGCCAGCAGCCCGACTAGCGGCGCGGAGTACGAGCAGTACTTC.

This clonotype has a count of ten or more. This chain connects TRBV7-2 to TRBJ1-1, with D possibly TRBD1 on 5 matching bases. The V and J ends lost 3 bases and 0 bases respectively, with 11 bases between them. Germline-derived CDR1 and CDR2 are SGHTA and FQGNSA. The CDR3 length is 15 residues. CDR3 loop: CASSFRALMNTEAFF. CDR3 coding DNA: TGTGCCAGCAGCTTCAGGGCCCTGATGAACACTGAAGCTTTCTTT.

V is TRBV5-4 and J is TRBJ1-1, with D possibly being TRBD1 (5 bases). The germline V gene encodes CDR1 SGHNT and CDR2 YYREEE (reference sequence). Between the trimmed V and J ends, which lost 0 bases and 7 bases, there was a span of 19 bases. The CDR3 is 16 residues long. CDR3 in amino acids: CASSLEPVGGGLEAFF. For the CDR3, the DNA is TGTGCCAGCAGCTTGGAGCCGGTTGGGGGGGGTCTTGAAGCTTTCTTT.

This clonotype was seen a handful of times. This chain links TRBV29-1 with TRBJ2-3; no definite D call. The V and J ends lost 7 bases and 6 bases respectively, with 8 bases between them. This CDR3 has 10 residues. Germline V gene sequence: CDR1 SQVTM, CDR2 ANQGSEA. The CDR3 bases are TGCAGCGGCTATTCGGATACGCAGTATTTT. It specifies CSGYSDTQYF.

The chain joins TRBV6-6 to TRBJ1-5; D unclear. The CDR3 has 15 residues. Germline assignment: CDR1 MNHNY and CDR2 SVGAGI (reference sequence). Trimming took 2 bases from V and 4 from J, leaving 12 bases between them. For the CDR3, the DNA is TGTGCCAGCAGTTACCGGAGGGAAGGGAATCAGCCCCAGCATTTT. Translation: CASSYRREGNQPQHF.

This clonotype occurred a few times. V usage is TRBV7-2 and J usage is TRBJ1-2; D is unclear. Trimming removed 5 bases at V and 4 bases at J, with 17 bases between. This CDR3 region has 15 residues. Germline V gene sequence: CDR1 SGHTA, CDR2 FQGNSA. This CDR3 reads CASSLGPDTGYGYTF. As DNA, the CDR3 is TGTGCCAGCAGCCTAGGCCCCGACACCGGCTATGGCTACACCTTC.

Written as DNA, the CDR3 is TGCGCCAGCAGCCAAGATAGGAGGCGGCGTTGGGCTGAAGCTTTCTTT. Its translation: CASSQDRRRRWAEAFF. V is TRBV4-3 and J is TRBJ1-1; D ambiguous. The CDR3 consists of 16 residues. Germline values: CDR1 LGHNA, CDR2 YSLEER. Trimming took off 0 bases at V and 6 bases at J, with 17 bases between the two ends.